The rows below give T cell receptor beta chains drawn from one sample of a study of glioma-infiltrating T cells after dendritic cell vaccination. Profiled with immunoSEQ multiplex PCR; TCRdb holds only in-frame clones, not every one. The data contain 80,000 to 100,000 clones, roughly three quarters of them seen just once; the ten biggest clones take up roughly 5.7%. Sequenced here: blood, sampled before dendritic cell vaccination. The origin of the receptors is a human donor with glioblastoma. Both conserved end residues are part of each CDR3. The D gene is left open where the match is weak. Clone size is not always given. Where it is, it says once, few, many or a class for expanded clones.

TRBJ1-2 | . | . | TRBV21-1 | TGTGCCAGCAGCAAAGCGGACATTATCGACTATGGCTACACCTTC | CASSKADIIDYGYTF
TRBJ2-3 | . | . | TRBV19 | TGTGCCAGTAGTGAAAGCGCTAGCACAGATACGCAGTATTTT | CASSESASTDTQYF
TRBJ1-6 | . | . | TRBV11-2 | TGTGCCAGCAGCTTAGGACGTTCGGGTCCACCCCTCCACTTT | CASSLGRSGPPLHF
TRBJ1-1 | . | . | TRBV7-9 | TGTGCCAGCAGCTTAAGTAGCAGCACTGAAGCTTTCTTT | CASSLSSSTEAFF
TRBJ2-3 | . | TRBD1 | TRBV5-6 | TGTGCCAGCAGCTTACCGGGACAGGGGGCGGATACGCAGTATTTT | CASSLPGQGADTQYF
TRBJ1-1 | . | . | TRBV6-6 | TGTGCCAGCAGTTTATTTCCCCGGGATCTTGAAGCTTTCTTT | CASSLFPRDLEAFF
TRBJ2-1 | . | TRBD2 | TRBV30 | TGTGCCTGGAGTGTACGGGGGGGGTCAAATGAGCAGTTCTTC | CAWSVRGGSNEQFF
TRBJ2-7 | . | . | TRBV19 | TGTGCCAGTAGTATCTCGGTGGAAGCAGGCGAGCAGTACTTC | CASSISVEAGEQYF
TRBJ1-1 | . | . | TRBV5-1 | TGCGCCAGCACCTTACAGGGTTGGAACACTGAAGCTTTCTTT | CASTLQGWNTEAFF
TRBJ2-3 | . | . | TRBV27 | TGTGCCAGCAGTCCAAGAACAAGACAACCACCTAGCACAGATACGCAGTATTTT | CASSPRTRQPPSTDTQYF
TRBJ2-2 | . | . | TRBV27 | TGTGCCAGCAGGGTCACCACGGCCGGGGAGCTGTTTTTT | CASRVTTAGELFF
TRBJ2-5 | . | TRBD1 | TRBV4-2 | TGTGCCAGCAGCCGGGCGGGACAGGGGGAGACCCAGTACTTC | CASSRAGQGETQYF
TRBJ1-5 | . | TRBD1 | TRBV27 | TGTGCCAGCAGCCGACAGGGCTGGCTGGGGCTAGCCCAGCATTTT | CASSRQGWLGLAQHF
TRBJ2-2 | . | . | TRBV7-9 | TGTGCCAGCAGCTTAGCGGGAGACACCGGGGAGCTGTTTTTT | CASSLAGDTGELFF
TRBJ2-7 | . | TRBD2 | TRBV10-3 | TGTGCCATCAGCCCGGGACTAGCGGCAGCCCCCTTATCTAGGGAGCAGTACTTC | CAISPGLAAAPLSREQYF
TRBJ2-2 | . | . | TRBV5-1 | TGCGCCAGCAGCTTGAACTGGGGGGACACCGGGGAGCTGTTTTTT | CASSLNWGDTGELFF
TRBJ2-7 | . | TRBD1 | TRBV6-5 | TGTGCCAGCAGTTACTCAGGGACAGGGGACTACGAGCAGTACTTC | CASSYSGTGDYEQYF
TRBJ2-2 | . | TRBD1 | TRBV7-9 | TGTGCCAGCAGCCAACTCGGACAGGGGGCGATCGGGGAGCTGTTTTTT | CASSQLGQGAIGELFF
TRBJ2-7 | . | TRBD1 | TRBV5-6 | TGTGCCAGCTTGGCCCTAGCAGGGGGCCTGAGGGAGCAGTACTTC | CASLALAGGLREQYF
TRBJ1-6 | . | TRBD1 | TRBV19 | TGTGCCAGTAGAGGGAGACAGGGGTTTCCATATAATTCACCCCTCCACTTT | CASRGRQGFPYNSPLHF
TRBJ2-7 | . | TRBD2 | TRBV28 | TGTGCCAGCAGTCCCCGACTAGCGGGATTCGTAGTGTACGAGCAGTACTTC | CASSPRLAGFVVYEQYF
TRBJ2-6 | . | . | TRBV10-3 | TGTGCCATCACCCGCTCTGGGGCCAACGTCCTGACTTTC | CAITRSGANVLTF
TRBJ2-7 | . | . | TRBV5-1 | TGCGCCAGCAGCTCGCTAAAGACAGGTTGGAGCTACGAGCAGTACTTC | CASSSLKTGWSYEQYF
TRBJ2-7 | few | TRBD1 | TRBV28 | TGTGCCAGCACCCCCCCTGGGACAGGATCCCCCTACGAGCAGTACTTC | CASTPPGTGSPYEQYF
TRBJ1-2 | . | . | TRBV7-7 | TGTGCTACCAATCCAAACGCCTACAGGAAAAACTATGGCTACACCTTC | CATNPNAYRKNYGYTF
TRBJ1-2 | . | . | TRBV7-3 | TGTGCCAGCAGCTTAAGAGAAAACTATGGCTACACCTTC | CASSLRENYGYTF
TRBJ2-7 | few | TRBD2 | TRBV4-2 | TGTGCCAGCAGCCATTCACTAGCGGCCAACTCCTACGAGCAGTACTTC | CASSHSLAANSYEQYF
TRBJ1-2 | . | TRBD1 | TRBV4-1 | TGCGCCAGCAGCGCCGGACAGGGGGAGGTCTATGGCTACACCTTC | CASSAGQGEVYGYTF
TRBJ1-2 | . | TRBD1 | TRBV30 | TGTGCCTGGAGGAGACAGGGTACGGGATATGGCTACACCTTC | CAWRRQGTGYGYTF
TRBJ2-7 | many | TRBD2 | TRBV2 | TGTGCCAGCAGGAAGGGTAGCGGGAGCTCCTACGAGCAGTACTTC | CASRKGSGSSYEQYF
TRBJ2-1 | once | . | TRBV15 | TGTGCCACCAGCCTCAGGGGGGTAAGGGAGCAGTTCTTC | CATSLRGVREQFF